The 31 T cell receptor beta chains given below trace back to one sample, sequenced in a study of T cell clonotyping in hematopoietic cell transplantation. Data came from immunoSEQ multiplex PCR; TCRdb stores just in-frame clones and leaves some out. This table holds tens of thousands of clones, 85% to 95% found once. Documented time point: recipient sample about 28 days before transplant, after cytoreduction. The sample consisted of peripheral blood mononuclear cells, taken before stem cell transplant. The origin of the receptors is a man in his forties with chronic myeloid leukemia. Some clones in this sample may be carry-over from other donors' samples.

This clone was counted a single time. This sequence joins TRBV2 and TRBJ2-1; 9 nucleotides align to TRBD2. The J segment lost 6 bases and the V segment lost 6 bases, leaving 15 bases of the junction unmatched. In germline, CDR1 is SNHLY, CDR2 FYNNEI. The CDR3 runs to 17 residues. The CDR3 DNA reads TGTGCCAGCAGGGAGAACCCACGACTAGCGGTCGGCAATGAGCAGTTCTTC. Protein product: CASRENPRLAVGNEQFF.

This chain links TRBV11-2 with TRBJ1-6; 10 bases map to TRBD1. This CDR3 is built from 17 residues. With 5 bases clipped from V and 0 bases from J, the junction kept 4 bases outside the gene matches. Per the germline V gene, CDR1 is SGHAT and CDR2 is FQNNGV. The CDR3 DNA sequence: TGTGCCAGCAGCCGGACAGGGGGAAGCTCCTATAATTCACCCCTCCACTTT. Its translation: CASSRTGGSSYNSPLHF. The full variable domain, with the rest looked up from reference TRBV11-2 and TRBJ1-6, is EAGVAQSPRYKIIEKRQSVAFWCNPISGHATLYWYQQILGQGPKLLIQFQNNGVVDDSQLPKDRFSAERLKGVDSTLKIQPAKLEDSAVYLCASSRTGGSSYNSPLHFGNGTRLTVT.

This chain uses TRBV6-1 with TRBJ1-2; D is unresolved. The V end lost 4 bases, the J end lost 6 bases, and 9 bases lay between the germline ends. The germline gives CDR1 MNHNS, CDR2 SASEGT. CDR3 size: 12 residues. This CDR3 is CASSGRRDGYTF. CDR3 coding DNA: TGTGCCAGCAGTGGCCGGAGGGATGGCTACACCTTC.

The chain joins TRBV6-6 to TRBJ1-2; tentatively, D is TRBD1 (5 bases). Trimming cost V 6 bases and J 4 bases, with 18 bases left between them. Germline CDR1 and CDR2: MNHNY and SVGAGI (reference sequence). The CDR3 is made up of 15 amino acids. Here the CDR3 DNA reads TGTGCCAGCAGGGGACTTAACGGGACCCGCTATGGCTACACCTTC. Translating gives CASRGLNGTRYGYTF.

The chain combines TRBV7-9 with TRBJ1-6, with TRBD1 matching 7 bases. Germline V gives CDR1 SEHNR, CDR2 FQNEAQ (reference sequence). Losses at the gene ends were 5 bases for V and 7 bases for J; bases not matched to a gene: 8. The CDR3 is made up of 15 amino acids. Here the CDR3 reads CASSPRGQQNSPLHF. In DNA form, the CDR3 reads TGTGCCAGCAGCCCCCGGGGACAGCAAAATTCACCCCTCCACTTT.

The V and J genes are TRBV6-6 and TRBJ1-4; D gene ambiguous. CDR1 is MNHNY, CDR2 SVGAGI, per germline (reference sequence). CDR3 length equals 12 residues. Trimming stripped 0 bases from V and 8 bases from J, with 4 bases between. Written as DNA, the CDR3 is TGTGCCAGCAGTTACTCGTCCGAAAAACTGTTTTTT. This sequence encodes CASSYSSEKLFF.

The CDR3 DNA sequence: TGTGCCTGGAGTGTACGGGGGTTGGATCAGCCCCAGCATTTT. Amino acid sequence: CAWSVRGLDQPQHF. The gene calls are TRBV30 and TRBJ1-5; a possible D gene is TRBD1 (5 bases). The CDR3 runs to 14 residues. The V gene lost 0 bases and the J gene lost 5 bases, with 11 bases spanning the gap. CDR1 is GTSNPN and CDR2 is SVGIG in the germline V gene (reference sequence).

This sequence joins TRBV5-1 and TRBJ1-2, with a tentative D call TRBD1 (5 bases). V was clipped by 0 bases and J by 3 bases, with 12 bases between them. This CDR3 spans 15 amino acids. The V gene's germline CDR1 is SGHRS and CDR2 YFSETQ. CDR3 DNA sequence: TGCGCCAGCAGCTTGGTAGGGACGACGGACTATGGCTACACCTTC. Translated, it gives CASSLVGTTDYGYTF.

J is TRBJ2-1 and V is TRBV28, with TRBD1 identical over 7 bases. V gave up 2 bases and J gave up 4 bases; unmatched junction bases: 2. The CDR3 contains 14 residues. CDR1 MDHEN and CDR2 SYDVKM come from the germline V gene. The CDR3 DNA is TGTGCCAGCAGTTTAGGGGGACAGTACAATGAGCAGTTCTTC. Translation: CASSLGGQYNEQFF.

The genes are TRBV5-1 and TRBJ2-2, with TRBD1 matching 8 bases. This CDR3 region has 15 residues. V lost 4 bases and J lost 4; bases outside the gene matches: 6. The V gene's germline CDR1 is SGHRS and CDR2 YFSETQ. The CDR3 DNA reads TGCGCCAGCAGCCGACAGGGGTTGGGCACCGGGGAGCTGTTTTTT. Translating it yields CASSRQGLGTGELFF.

The chain has TRBV4-3 and TRBJ1-3; 8 nucleotides line up with TRBD1. The CDR3 covers 14 residues. Germline values: CDR1 LGHNA, CDR2 YSLEER. V gave up 3 bases and J gave up 2 bases; unmatched junction bases: 0. The DNA for the CDR3 is TGCGCCAGCAGCCAGGACAGGGCTGGAAACACCATATATTTT. Protein product: CASSQDRAGNTIYF.

This clone was seen only once. This chain connects TRBV6-5 to TRBJ2-7; D tentatively reads TRBD1 or TRBD2 (5 bases each). The germline CDR1 and CDR2 sequences are MNHEY and SVGAGI. With 0 bases removed from V and 5 bases from J, the gap between germline ends came to 11 bases. The CDR3 runs 14 residues. The CDR3 region has the DNA TGTGCCAGCAGTTACTCGATGCTGGGGGACGAGCAGTACTTC. This encodes CASSYSMLGDEQYF.

This sequence joins TRBV4-3 and TRBJ2-7; D may be TRBD1 or TRBD2 (5 bases each). V gave up 5 bases and J gave up 7 bases, with 12 bases separating them. Germline CDR1 is LGHNA and CDR2 is YSLEER. This CDR3 region has 12 residues. The CDR3 loop reads CASSSPWGEQYF. The CDR3, as DNA: TGCGCCAGCAGCTCCCCGTGGGGGGAGCAGTACTTC.

The rearrangement uses TRBV7-8 and TRBJ2-5; D is unresolved. Germline loops: CDR1 SGHVS, CDR2 FQNEAQ. V lost 1 base, J lost 2 bases, and 8 bases lay in between. This CDR3 contains 14 residues. CDR3: CASSLVGPQETQYF. Written as DNA, the CDR3 is TGTGCCAGCAGCTTAGTTGGGCCTCAAGAGACCCAGTACTTC.

This chain joins TRBV4-2 and TRBJ2-2, with a weak D call TRBD1 (6 bases). With 4 bases removed from V and 2 bases from J, the gap between germline ends came to 11 bases. CDR3 length: 15 amino acids. Germline lookup yields CDR1 LGHNA and CDR2 YNFKEQ. CDR3 protein: CASSPQGQNTGELFF. As DNA, the CDR3 is TGTGCCAGCAGCCCGCAGGGACAAAACACCGGGGAGCTGTTTTTT.

The chain joins TRBV21-1 to TRBJ2-7. TRBV21-1 is a recognized pseudogene. The CDR3 covers 19 residues. CDR3 region: CASSKGTPRVGTSSYEQYF. The CDR3 bases are TGTGCCAGCAGCAAAGGGACCCCGAGGGTGGGGACCAGCTCCTACGAGCAGTACTTC.

The chain has TRBV4-1 and TRBJ1-1; 11 bases agree with TRBD1. After removal of 3 bases from V and 4 bases from J, the junction contained 13 bases not matched to a gene. The CDR3 has 18 amino acids. The germline gives CDR1 MGHRA, CDR2 YSYEKL. Here the CDR3 reads CASSHQGTGQGARTEAFF. The CDR3, as DNA: TGCGCCAGCAGCCACCAAGGAACAGGACAGGGGGCGCGCACTGAAGCTTTCTTT.

The chain combines TRBV5-5 with TRBJ1-1; unclear D gene. Germline V gene sequence: CDR1 SGHKS, CDR2 YYEKEE (reference sequence). V gave up 4 bases and J gave up 4 bases, with 17 bases separating them. The CDR3 is made up of 15 amino acids. The DNA of the CDR3 is TGTGCCAGCAGCCGGGGTGGATGGGGAGGCACTGAAGCTTTCTTT. This encodes CASSRGGWGGTEAFF.

The chain is built from TRBV30 and TRBJ1-4, with a weak D call TRBD1 (6 bases). Germline CDR1 GTSNPN, CDR2 SVGIG (reference sequence). This CDR3 is built from 13 residues. V was shortened by 3 bases and J by 5 bases, with 10 bases between the two germline ends. The CDR3 loop is CAWRVRGNEKLFF. DNA for the CDR3: TGTGCCTGGAGGGTGAGGGGGAATGAAAAACTGTTTTTT.

CDR3 nucleotides: TGTGCCAGCAGTGCACAGGGAACAGATACGCAGTATTTT. Protein product: CASSAQGTDTQYF. The rearrangement links TRBV2 to TRBJ2-3, with D maybe TRBD1 (6 bases). Germline CDR1 is SNHLY and CDR2 is FYNNEI. The V end lost 4 bases, the J end lost 3 bases, and 8 bases lay between the germline ends. This CDR3 has 13 residues.

J is TRBJ1-6 and V is TRBV30; 7 nucleotides line up with TRBD1. Germline-derived CDR1 and CDR2 are GTSNPN and SVGIG (reference sequence). CDR3 length: 13 amino acids. Germline trimming cut 4 bases from V and 9 bases from J; bases unmatched to any gene: 6. CDR3 residues: CAWMGTVGSPLHF. The CDR3 DNA sequence: TGTGCCTGGATGGGGACAGTTGGTTCACCCCTCCACTTT.

The chain links TRBV9 to TRBJ2-5, with a tentative D call TRBD2 (6 bases). Trimming left V 3 bases short and J 5 bases short, with 23 bases between. Per the germline V gene, CDR1 is SGDLS and CDR2 is YYNGEE. The CDR3 has 17 amino acids. As DNA, the CDR3 is TGTGCCAGCAGCGGAACGGCAACTAGCCGGGCTTCTGAGACCCAGTACTTC. Its translation: CASSGTATSRASETQYF.

J is TRBJ1-2 and V is TRBV6-5; the D is unclear. The germline CDR1 and CDR2 sequences are MNHEY and SVGAGI. CDR3 size: 13 residues. V lost 6 bases to trimming and J lost 2 bases, with 10 bases between them. CDR3 protein: CASRKTPNYGYTF. In DNA form, the CDR3 reads TGTGCCAGCAGAAAAACACCAAACTATGGCTACACCTTC.

The chain has TRBV6-5 and TRBJ1-6; D gene unclear. The CDR3 extends over 14 amino acids. The V and J ends lost 0 bases and 10 bases respectively, with 10 bases between them. Germline V lookup: CDR1 MNHEY, CDR2 SVGAGI. The CDR3 region is CASSYSRGSSPLHF. In DNA form, the CDR3 reads TGTGCCAGCAGTTACTCCCGGGGATCCTCACCCCTCCACTTT.

The chain links TRBV28 to TRBJ2-7, with D perhaps assigned TRBD1 or TRBD2 (5 bases each). The V end was cut by 10 bases, the J end by 6 bases, with 19 bases between. The length of the CDR3 is 13 residues. The germline CDR1 and CDR2 sequences are MDHEN and SYDVKM. CDR3 DNA sequence: TGTGCCACCAGGGACGGACACATTAGCGAGCAGTACTTC. Translation gives CATRDGHISEQYF.

This clone was found once. The V call is TRBV4-3, the J call TRBJ2-7; TRBD2 agrees at 13 bases. Trimming removed 2 bases from V and 7 bases from J; junction bases left unmatched: 2. Looked up from germline, CDR1 is LGHNA and CDR2 is YSLEER. CDR3 length: 14 residues. This CDR3 is CASSQLGLAGEQYF. CDR3 in DNA: TGCGCCAGCAGCCAACTGGGACTAGCGGGGGAGCAGTACTTC.

This chain connects TRBV2 to TRBJ2-7; 11 bases match TRBD2. CDR1 and CDR2 (germline): SNHLY, FYNNEI. The CDR3 sequence is 15 residues long. V lost 4 bases to trimming and J lost 6 bases; unmatched junction nucleotides: 8. The CDR3 reads CASSVLAGALSEQYF. The DNA of the CDR3 is TGTGCCAGCAGTGTACTAGCGGGGGCCCTTAGCGAGCAGTACTTC.

The CDR3 is CASSVDRDRGYTF. DNA of the CDR3: TGCGCCAGCAGCGTCGACAGGGACCGTGGCTACACCTTC. This chain joins TRBV5-1 and TRBJ1-2; 7 nucleotides line up with TRBD1. V gave up 4 bases and J gave up 7 bases; unmatched junction bases: 7. CDR1 and CDR2 (germline): SGHRS, YFSETQ. The CDR3 has 13 residues.

This rearrangement joins TRBV19 to TRBJ1-5, with D unclear. V was clipped by 1 base and J by 7 bases, with 11 bases between them. Germline assignment: CDR1 LNHDA and CDR2 SQIVND (reference sequence). This CDR3 comprises 14 residues. CDR3 sequence (DNA): TGTGCCAGTAGTATAGGAAGGGCGGGACAGCCCCAGCATTTT. Its translation is CASSIGRAGQPQHF.

This chain joins TRBV4-2 and TRBJ1-2, with TRBD1 matching over 9 bases. Per germline, CDR1 LGHNA and CDR2 YNFKEQ. Losses at the gene ends were 0 bases for V and 8 bases for J; bases not matched to a gene: 4. This CDR3 spans 14 amino acids. CDR3: CASSQEIQGAGYTF. The CDR3 nucleotides read TGTGCCAGCAGCCAAGAGATACAGGGGGCGGGCTACACCTTC.

This CDR3 reads CASSLPITEAFF. The DNA for the CDR3 is TGTGCCAGCAGTTTACCTATCACTGAAGCTTTCTTT. This chain uses TRBV28 with TRBJ1-1; D uncertain. CDR3 size: 12 residues. From germline, CDR1 is MDHEN and CDR2 SYDVKM. V lost 2 bases, J lost 4 bases, and 5 bases lay in between. The full variable domain, in which reference TRBV28 and TRBJ1-1 provide the parts outside the CDR3, is DVKVTQSSRYLVKRTGEKVFLECVQDMDHENMFWYRQDPGLGLRLIYFSYDVKMKEKGDIPEGYSVSREKKERFSLILESASTNQTSMYLCASSLPITEAFFGQGTRLTVV.